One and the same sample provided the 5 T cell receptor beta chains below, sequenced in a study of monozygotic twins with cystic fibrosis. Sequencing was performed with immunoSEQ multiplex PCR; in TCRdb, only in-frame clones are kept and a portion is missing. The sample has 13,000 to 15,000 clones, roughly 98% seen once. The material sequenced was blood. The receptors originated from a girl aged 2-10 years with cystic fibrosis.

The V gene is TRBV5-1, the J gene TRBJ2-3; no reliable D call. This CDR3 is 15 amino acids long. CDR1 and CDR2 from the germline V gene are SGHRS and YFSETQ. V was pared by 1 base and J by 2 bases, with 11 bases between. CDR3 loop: CASSLKARYTDTQYF. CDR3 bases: TGCGCCAGCAGCTTGAAGGCACGATACACAGATACGCAGTATTTT.

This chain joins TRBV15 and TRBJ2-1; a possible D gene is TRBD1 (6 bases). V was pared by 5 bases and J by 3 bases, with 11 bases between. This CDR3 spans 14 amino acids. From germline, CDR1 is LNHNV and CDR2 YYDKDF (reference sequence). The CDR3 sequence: CATSPRQVYNEQFF. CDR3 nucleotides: TGTGCCACCAGCCCTAGACAGGTCTACAATGAGCAGTTCTTC.

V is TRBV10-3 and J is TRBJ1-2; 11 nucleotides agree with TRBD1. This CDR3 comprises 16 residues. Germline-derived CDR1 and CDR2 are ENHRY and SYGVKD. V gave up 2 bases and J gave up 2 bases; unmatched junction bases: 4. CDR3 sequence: CAISEPWDRGNYGYTF. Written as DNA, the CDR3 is TGTGCCATCAGTGAGCCCTGGGACAGGGGGAACTATGGCTACACCTTC.

CDR3 sequence reads: CAISESRQGAREQYF. The DNA of the CDR3 is TGTGCCATCAGTGAGTCGAGACAGGGGGCACGCGAGCAGTACTTC. The gene calls are TRBV10-3 and TRBJ2-7; 10 nucleotides agree with TRBD1. The CDR3 is 15 residues long. V dropped 0 bases and J dropped 6; count of bases not matched to a gene: 5. Germline loops: CDR1 ENHRY, CDR2 SYGVKD.

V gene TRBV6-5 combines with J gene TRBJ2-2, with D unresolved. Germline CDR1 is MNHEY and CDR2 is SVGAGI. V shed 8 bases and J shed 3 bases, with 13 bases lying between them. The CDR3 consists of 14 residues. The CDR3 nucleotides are TGTGCCAGCGGCGTCGGTGGGGACACCGGGGAGCTGTTTTTT. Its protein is CASGVGGDTGELFF.